This TCR beta chain was documented in a study of regulatory T cells in long-lasting Graves disease. V lost 6 bases and J lost 10; bases outside the gene matches: 12. Germline lookup yields CDR1 GTSNPN and CDR2 SVGIG (reference sequence). There are 13 residues in the CDR3. A remark on this clonotype: Its antigen is as yet unknown. Just one base apart from a much larger clone, this may be a read error.

Arm-PCR of CDR3 regions and iRepertoire HTBI primers were used to build TCR beta libraries. TCRdb independently ran MiXCR on the multiplex PCR reads; one entry per CDR3 protein. The table has roughly 500,000 distinct CDR3 sequences, less than 25% seen once; the top ten hold over 7.5%. Time point noted: persistent/refractory GD, antithyroid drugs over 5 years with positive TRAb. TCR sequences were obtained from RNA taken from PBMCs. The study's findings and limits: Segments TRBV28, TRBJ1-2 and TRBJ2-5 showed preferential usage in persistent disease.

Sequenced material: peripheral blood mononuclear cells (PBMCs), taken when the disease was refractory, from a patient treated with antithyroid drugs. V gene TRBV30 combines with J gene TRBJ2-1; TRBD2 matches at 7 bases. The clonotype comes from a female donor with Graves disease. The CDR3 DNA is TGTGCCTGCGGGGGGACTATCCCCTACGAGCAGTTCTTC. Its translation: CACGGTIPYEQFF. Looking up the rest from reference TRBV30 and TRBJ2-1 gives the full variable domain: SQTIHQWPATLVQPVGSPLSLECTVEGTSNPNLYWYRQAAGRGLQLLFYSVGIGQISSEVPQNLSASRPQDRQFILSSKKLLLSDSGFYLCACGGTIPYEQFFGPGTRLTVL.